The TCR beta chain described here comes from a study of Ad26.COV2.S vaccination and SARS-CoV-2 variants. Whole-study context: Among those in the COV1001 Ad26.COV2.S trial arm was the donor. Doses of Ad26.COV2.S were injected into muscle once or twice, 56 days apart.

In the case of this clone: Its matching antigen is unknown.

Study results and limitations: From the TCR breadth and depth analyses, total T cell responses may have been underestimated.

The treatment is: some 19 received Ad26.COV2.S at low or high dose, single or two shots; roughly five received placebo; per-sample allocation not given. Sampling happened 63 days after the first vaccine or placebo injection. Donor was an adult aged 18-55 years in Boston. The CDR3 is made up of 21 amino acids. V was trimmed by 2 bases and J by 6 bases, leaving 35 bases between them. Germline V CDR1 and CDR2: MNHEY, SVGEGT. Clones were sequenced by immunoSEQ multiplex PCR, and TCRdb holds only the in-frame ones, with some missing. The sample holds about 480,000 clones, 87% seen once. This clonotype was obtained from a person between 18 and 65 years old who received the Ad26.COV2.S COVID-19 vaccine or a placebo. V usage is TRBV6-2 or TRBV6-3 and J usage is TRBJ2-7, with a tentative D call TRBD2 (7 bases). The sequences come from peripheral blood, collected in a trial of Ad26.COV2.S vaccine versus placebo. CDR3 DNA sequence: TGTGCCAGCAGTTACGGTATAGTACGGAGGGGGAGGGTCTCCCTAGTTGTCGAGCAGTACTTC. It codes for CASSYGIVRRGRVSLVVEQYF.